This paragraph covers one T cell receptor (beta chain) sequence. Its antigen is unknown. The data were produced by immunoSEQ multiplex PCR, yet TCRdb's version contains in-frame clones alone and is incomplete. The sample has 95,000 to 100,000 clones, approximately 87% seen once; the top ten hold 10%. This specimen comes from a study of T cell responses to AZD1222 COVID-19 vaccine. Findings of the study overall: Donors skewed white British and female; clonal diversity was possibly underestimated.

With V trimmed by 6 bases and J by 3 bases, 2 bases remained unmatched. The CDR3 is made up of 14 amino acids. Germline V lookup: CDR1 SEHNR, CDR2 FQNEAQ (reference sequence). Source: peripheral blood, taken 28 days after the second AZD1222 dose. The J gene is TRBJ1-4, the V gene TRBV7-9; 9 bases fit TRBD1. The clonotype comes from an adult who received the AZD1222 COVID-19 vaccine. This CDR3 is CASSYRGPNEKLFF. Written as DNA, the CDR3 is TGTGCCAGCAGTTACAGGGGGCCTAATGAAAAACTGTTTTTT. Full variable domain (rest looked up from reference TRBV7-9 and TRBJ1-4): DTGVSQNPRHKITKRGQNVTFRCDPISEHNRLYWYRQTLGQGPEFLTYFQNEAQLEKSRLLSDRFSAERPKGSFSTLEIQRTEQGDSAMYLCASSYRGPNEKLFFGSGTQLSVL.